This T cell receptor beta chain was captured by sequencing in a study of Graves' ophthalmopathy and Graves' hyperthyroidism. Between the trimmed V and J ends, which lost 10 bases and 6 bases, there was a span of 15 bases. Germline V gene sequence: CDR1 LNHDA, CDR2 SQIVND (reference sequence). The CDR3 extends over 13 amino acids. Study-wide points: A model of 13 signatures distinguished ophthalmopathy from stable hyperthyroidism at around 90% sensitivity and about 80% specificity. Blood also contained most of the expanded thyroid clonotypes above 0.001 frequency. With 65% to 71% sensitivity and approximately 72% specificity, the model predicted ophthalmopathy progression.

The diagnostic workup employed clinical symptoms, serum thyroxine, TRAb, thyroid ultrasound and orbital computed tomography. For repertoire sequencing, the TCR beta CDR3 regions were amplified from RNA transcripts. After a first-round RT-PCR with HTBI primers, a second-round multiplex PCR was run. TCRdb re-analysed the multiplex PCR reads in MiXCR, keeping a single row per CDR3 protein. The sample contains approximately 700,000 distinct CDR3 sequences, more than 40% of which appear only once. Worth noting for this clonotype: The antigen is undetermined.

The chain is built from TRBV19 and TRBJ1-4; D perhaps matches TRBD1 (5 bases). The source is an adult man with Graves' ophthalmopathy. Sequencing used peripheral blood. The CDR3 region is CAIRGGDYEKLFF. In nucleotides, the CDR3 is TGTGCCATCCGGGGGGGTGACTATGAAAAACTGTTTTTT.